The 22 T cell receptor beta chains reported below all come from one sample, sequenced in a study of identical twins. MiXCR was run by TCRdb on the 5' RACE reads, yielding one entry per CDR3 protein. Counted here are about 250,000 distinct CDR3 sequences, 6% to 8% occurring once; the ten biggest clones make up under 6%. This sample also appeared in a second study, on yellow fever vaccine responses in identical twins.

What was sequenced was CD8+ T cells sorted from blood. The receptor source for this set is a woman in her late teens or twenties in good health.

This clonotype has just one count. This chain links TRBV24-1 with TRBJ1-1; D uncertain. Trimming left V 7 bases short and J 1 base short, with 6 bases between. Germline-derived CDR1 and CDR2 are KGHDR and SFDVKD. The CDR3 runs 12 residues. DNA of the CDR3: TGTGCCACCAGGGACTGGAACACTGAAGCTTTCTTT. The encoded protein is CATRDWNTEAFF.

There are a few counts of this clonotype. The chain has TRBV12-3 or TRBV12-4 and TRBJ2-1; TRBD1 matches 9 bases. This CDR3 spans 15 amino acids. The ends lost 5 bases at V and 9 bases at J; junction bases unmatched: 11. The CDR3 spells CASSPPGQGLSEQFF. DNA of the CDR3: TGTGCCAGCAGTCCCCCCGGACAGGGGCTTAGTGAGCAGTTCTTC.

This clonotype was seen more than once but under ten times. The V call is TRBV4-2, the J call TRBJ2-7; 13 bases align to TRBD2. Germline V CDR1 and CDR2: LGHNA, YNFKEQ. J gave up 6 bases and V 0 bases, and 8 bases lay outside the gene matches. This CDR3 is built from 17 residues. CDR3: CASSQDYGTSGVSEQYV. The CDR3 bases are TGTGCCAGCAGCCAAGATTATGGGACTAGCGGGGTAAGCGAGCAGTACGTC.

There are a few counts of this clonotype. The chain employs TRBV7-8 and TRBJ2-2, with D perhaps matching TRBD1 (6 bases). This CDR3 has 17 amino acids. The germline gives CDR1 SGHVS, CDR2 FQNEAQ. Trimming stripped 1 base from V and 1 base from J, with 13 bases between. The CDR3 here is CASSLVVRDMNTGELFF. The CDR3 DNA is TGTGCCAGCAGCTTAGTCGTGAGGGACATGAACACCGGGGAGCTGTTTTTT.

The CDR3 is CASSPGSVHEQYV. The CDR3 DNA follows: TGTGCCAGCTCACCGGGGTCGGTCCACGAGCAGTACGTC. The chain recombines TRBV18 with TRBJ2-7; D is ambiguous. Germline V gives CDR1 KGHSH, CDR2 LQKENI. Trimming took 3 bases from V and 5 from J, leaving 11 bases between them. The CDR3 covers 13 residues.

This clonotype was counted at least ten times. The chain uses TRBV5-5 and TRBJ2-2; the D is unclear. This CDR3 has 11 amino acids. The germline V gene has CDR1 SGHKS and CDR2 YYEKEE (reference sequence). V lost 4 bases to trimming and J lost 7 bases, with 5 bases between them. CDR3 region: CASSHLGELFF. Here the CDR3 DNA reads TGTGCCAGCAGCCACCTCGGGGAGCTGTTTTTT. The complete variable domain, with remaining parts taken from reference TRBV5-5 and TRBJ2-2, reads DAGVTQSPTHLIKTRGQQVTLRCSPISGHKSVSWYQQVLGQGPQFIFQYYEKEERGRGNFPDRFSARQFPNYSSELNVNALLLGDSALYLCASSHLGELFFGEGSRLTVL.

The table lists this clonotype with a few counts. The chain recombines TRBV5-1 with TRBJ2-7; 12 bases are shared with TRBD1. The CDR3 spans 14 residues. Germline loops: CDR1 SGHRS, CDR2 YFSETQ. In nucleotides, the CDR3 is TGCGCCAGCAGTTTGGGGACAGGGGGCAACGAGCAGTACGTC. Protein product: CASSLGTGGNEQYV.

This clonotype was counted between two and nine times. The chain couples TRBV20-1 to TRBJ2-2; D is undetermined. Between the trimmed V and J ends, which lost 3 bases and 2 bases, there was a span of 7 bases. Germline V gives CDR1 DFQATT, CDR2 SNEGSKA (reference sequence). The CDR3 loop spans 13 amino acids. The CDR3: CSASNLNTGELFF. CDR3 coding DNA: TGCAGTGCTAGTAACCTAAACACCGGGGAGCTGTTTTTT.

At least ten counts were recorded for this clonotype. The chain combines TRBV20-1 with TRBJ2-3; D may be TRBD1 (5 bases). Germline values: CDR1 DFQATT, CDR2 SNEGSKA (reference sequence). V was pared by 4 bases and J by 4 bases, with 18 bases between. The CDR3 spans 15 residues. CDR3 DNA: TGCAGTGCTACGCTACTGTCAGGGTCCCCAGATACGCAGTATTTT. Its translation: CSATLLSGSPDTQYF.

The DNA for the CDR3 is TGTGCCAGCAGTGACCGGGGGGAGCGGCAGTTCTTC. This sequence encodes CASSDRGERQFF. This chain connects TRBV25-1 to TRBJ2-1; TRBD2 matches at 7 bases. The CDR3 extends over 12 amino acids. Germline V gene lookup returns CDR1 MGHDK and CDR2 SYGVNS. The ends lost 3 bases at V and 12 bases at J; junction bases unmatched: 5.

This clonotype was observed a few times. V is TRBV7-7 and J is TRBJ2-5; D might be TRBD1 (6 bases). Trimming pared 5 bases from V and 5 bases from J, leaving 18 bases between. The CDR3 consists of 15 residues. Germline V gives CDR1 SSHAT, CDR2 FNYEAQ (reference sequence). CDR3 nucleotides: TGTGCCAGCAGCAAGCGGCCCGGGACACCGGAGACCCAGTACTTC. It yields the protein CASSKRPGTPETQYF. The full variable domain, its missing parts supplied by reference TRBV7-7 and TRBJ2-5, is GAGVSQSPRYKVTKRGQDVTLRCDPISSHATLYWYQQALGQGPEFLTYFNYEAQPDKSGLPSDRFSAERPEGSISTLTIQRTEQRDSAMYRCASSKRPGTPETQYFGPGTRLLVL.

The chain carries TRBV11-2 and TRBJ2-7, with a tentative D call TRBD1 (5 bases). Per the germline V gene, CDR1 is SGHAT and CDR2 is FQNNGV. The V and J ends lost 4 bases and 5 bases respectively, with 15 bases between them. The CDR3 runs to 14 residues. CDR3 nucleotide sequence: TGTGCCAGCAGCTCGTGGGGCCGTAGCCACGAGCAGTACGTC. Residues: CASSSWGRSHEQYV.

The rearrangement uses TRBV5-1 and TRBJ2-5; TRBD2 agrees at 10 bases. Looked up from germline, CDR1 is SGHRS and CDR2 is YFSETQ. The CDR3 contains 15 residues. Trimming took 4 bases from V and 1 from J; bases not matched to a gene: 4. CDR3 nucleotides: TGCGCCAGCAGCACTGGGACTAGCGCCCAAGAGACCCAGTACTTC. Translated, it gives CASSTGTSAQETQYF.

The CDR3 nucleotides are TGTGCCAGCAGCTTAGAGGCGGGAGTCAGCGAGCAGTACTTC. It specifies CASSLEAGVSEQYF. The chain uses TRBV7-3 and TRBJ2-7; 7 nucleotides line up with TRBD2. V lost 2 bases to trimming and J lost 6 bases; unmatched junction nucleotides: 7. The length of the CDR3 is 14 residues. Germline CDR1 is SGHTA and CDR2 is FQGTGA.

The chain couples TRBV15 to TRBJ2-7, with 7 bases fitting TRBD2. Germline V gene data show CDR1 as LNHNV and CDR2 as YYDKDF (reference sequence). The ends lost 0 bases at V and 9 bases at J; junction bases unmatched: 14. This CDR3 region has 16 residues. DNA of the CDR3: TGTGCCACCAGCAGAGATCTGGCGGGGGACCCCCGGGGGCAGTACGTC. Its protein is CATSRDLAGDPRGQYV.

The V call is TRBV9, the J call TRBJ2-7; 7 bases are shared with TRBD2. This CDR3 has 15 amino acids. Trimming removed 0 bases from V and 3 bases from J; junction bases left unmatched: 6. From germline, CDR1 is SGDLS and CDR2 YYNGEE. DNA for the CDR3: TGTGCCAGCAGCGTAGCAGGAGGGGACTACTACGAGCAGTACTTC. Protein: CASSVAGGDYYEQYF. The entire variable domain, with the rest obtained from reference TRBV9 and TRBJ2-7, is as follows: DSGVTQTPKHLITATGQRVTLRCSPRSGDLSVYWYQQSLDQGLQFLIQYYNGEERAKGNILERFSAQQFPDLHSELNLSSLELGDSALYFCASSVAGGDYYEQYFGPGTRLTVT.

This clonotype was seen ten or more times. The chain combines TRBV5-1 with TRBJ1-1, with 7 bases fitting TRBD1. The CDR3 runs to 15 residues. CDR1 and CDR2 from the germline V gene are SGHRS and YFSETQ. V gave up 4 bases and J gave up 4 bases; unmatched junction bases: 10. The CDR3 sequence: CASSMTGFDTTEAFF. The CDR3 DNA follows: TGCGCCAGCAGCATGACAGGGTTTGACACCACTGAAGCTTTCTTT.

The chain uses TRBV29-1 and TRBJ2-3, with D possibly matching TRBD2 (6 bases). Germline loops: CDR1 SQVTM, CDR2 ANQGSEA. Trimming cost V 3 bases and J 2 bases, with 15 bases left between them. This CDR3 contains 15 residues. DNA of the CDR3: TGCAGCGTTGAGGGCGCAGCGGGCCACACAGATACGCAGTATTTT. It yields the protein CSVEGAAGHTDTQYF.

The sample holds many counts of this clonotype. V gene TRBV6-5 combines with J gene TRBJ2-3; D is undetermined. The CDR3 has 17 residues. Germline lookup yields CDR1 MNHEY and CDR2 SVGAGI. V was pared by 0 bases and J by 3 bases, with 16 bases between. CDR3 coding DNA: TGTGCCAGCAGTTACTCGAATGGGGAAGGTCCTACAGATACGCAGTATTTT. Residues: CASSYSNGEGPTDTQYF.

The chain couples TRBV15 to TRBJ2-1, with 7 nucleotides matching TRBD2. Trimming cost V 5 bases and J 7 bases; bases outside gene matches: 11. The CDR3 spans 15 residues. The germline V gene encodes CDR1 LNHNV and CDR2 YYDKDF (reference sequence). Here the CDR3 reads CATSSPSGPGNEQFF. In nucleotides, the CDR3 is TGTGCCACCAGCTCTCCTAGCGGACCTGGAAATGAGCAGTTCTTC.

This clonotype showed up just a few times. The genes are TRBV7-9 and TRBJ2-1; no clear D gene. Germline assignment: CDR1 SEHNR and CDR2 FQNEAQ (reference sequence). This CDR3 has 13 residues. Between the trimmed V and J ends, which lost 5 bases and 7 bases, there was a span of 12 bases. CDR3 in DNA: TGTGCCAGCAGCGCTGCATTAATGAATGAGCAGTTCTTC. The encoded protein is CASSAALMNEQFF.

This clonotype was counted at least ten times. The V and J genes are TRBV7-8 and TRBJ2-5; the D gene is possibly TRBD2 (7 bases). The V end was cut by 1 base, the J end by 1 base, with 16 bases between. The CDR3 spans 17 residues. Germline V gives CDR1 SGHVS, CDR2 FQNEAQ. The CDR3 reads CASSLEGGVQGQETQYF. CDR3 in DNA: TGTGCCAGCAGCTTAGAAGGGGGGGTACAGGGCCAAGAGACCCAGTACTTC. Based on the CDR3 plus reference TRBV7-8 and TRBJ2-5, the full variable domain is GAGVSQSPRYKVAKRGQDVALRCDPISGHVSLFWYQQALGQGPEFLTYFQNEAQLDKSGLPSDRFFAERPEGSVSTLKIQRTQQEDSAVYLCASSLEGGVQGQETQYFGPGTRLLVL.